This section outlines one T cell receptor beta chain sequence together with its context. Its antigen is undetermined. The V end lost 1 base, the J end lost 2 bases, and 12 bases lay between the germline ends. Germline V CDR1 and CDR2: LGHDT, YNNKEL (reference sequence). This CDR3 is 15 amino acids long. Semi-nested PCR with Nested Universal Primer A followed constant-region reverse priming of full-length variable regions. TCRdb reprocessed the 5' RACE reads with MiXCR, giving one entry per CDR3 protein. The table shows 35,000 to 45,000 distinct CDR3 sequences, with 22% occurring only once. Treg sorting used a CD4+CD25+CD127-/low gate. Study findings and constraints: The larger cohort examined one V-J beta rearrangement, not whole repertoires. Tumor memory CD4+ T cell TCR gene usage clustered with blood and lymph node memory CD4+ cells and lymph node naive CD4+ cells. Tumor Treg TCRs overlapped most with tumor naive CD4+ cells.

Sequencing was carried out using Tregs sorted from a lymph node. This TCR was sampled from a female donor with breast cancer. The chain recombines TRBV3-1 with TRBJ2-7, with D perhaps matching TRBD1 (5 bases). The CDR3 protein is CASSQGPGIPYEQYF. As DNA, the CDR3 is TGTGCCAGCAGCCAAGGTCCAGGGATCCCCTACGAGCAGTACTTC.